The next 2 T cell receptor beta chains were all read from a single sample in a study of T-cell reconstitution after alpha-beta-depleted transplantation in children. TCRbeta library construction was performed incorporating unique molecular identifiers. TCRdb re-called the PCR reads through MiXCR, storing one row per CDR3 protein. The table has hundreds of thousands of distinct CDR3 sequences, under 20% seen once; the top ten hold approximately 4.5%. The sequences come from PBMCs, mostly from graft donor cells, collected 360 days after TCRalphabeta/CD19-depleted stem cell transplant. The receptors here all came from a male patient under 18 who had a stem cell transplant for acute lymphoblastic leukemia, so the T cells may come from the graft donor.

This clonotype has more than one count but fewer than ten. The genes are TRBV5-1 and TRBJ1-1; D possibly corresponds to TRBD1 (6 bases). In germline, CDR1 is SGHRS, CDR2 YFSETQ. Trimming left V 0 bases short and J 1 base short, with 13 bases between. This CDR3 comprises 16 residues. Written as DNA, the CDR3 is TGCGCCAGCAGCTTGGAAGGGGGATGGGGGAACACTGAAGCTTTCTTT. Translation gives CASSLEGGWGNTEAFF.

In this sample, this clonotype turned up a few times. This chain uses TRBV24-1 with TRBJ2-3, with D unclear. Trimming stripped 7 bases from V and 1 base from J, with 2 bases between. CDR1 KGHDR and CDR2 SFDVKD come from the germline V gene. This CDR3 comprises 11 residues. The CDR3 reads CATRGTDTQYF. The DNA of the CDR3 is TGTGCCACCAGAGGCACAGATACGCAGTATTTT.